These 30 T cell receptor beta chains share one sample of origin, sequenced in a study of tumor-infiltrating lymphocytes in oesophageal squamous cell carcinoma. Using its own MiXCR run on the PCR reads, TCRdb lists one record per CDR3 protein. The repertoire holds over 10,000 distinct CDR3 sequences, with less than 55% as singletons. The sample taken for sequencing was esophageal tumor tissue. These receptors originate from a female donor with esophageal squamous cell carcinoma.

V gene TRBV27 combines with J gene TRBJ2-3; D gene unclear. The J call may be incorrect, as the DNA end agrees better with TRBJ2-1. Germline CDR1 MNHEY, CDR2 SMNVEV (reference sequence). The CDR3 covers 15 residues. CDR3 residues: CASSLSAFGVNEQFF. The CDR3 DNA reads as TGTGCCAGCAGTTTATCAGCTTTTGGTGTGAATGAGCAGTTCTTC.

A few counts support this clonotype. The V call is TRBV7-3, the J call TRBJ2-5; TRBD2 matches 10 bases. The germline gives CDR1 SGHTA, CDR2 FQGTGA. This CDR3 comprises 14 residues. V lost 6 bases to trimming and J lost 7 bases; unmatched junction nucleotides: 8. CDR3 DNA sequence: TGTGCCAGCAGTTCCAGCGGGGGGGCTGGGACCCAGTACTTC. Residues: CASSSSGGAGTQYF.

This clonotype showed up just a few times. V is TRBV20-1 and J is TRBJ2-5; the D is unclear. The DNA end is a closer match to TRBJ2-7, so the J assignment may be wrong. Germline V gene lookup returns CDR1 DFQATT and CDR2 SNEGSKA (reference sequence). CDR3 size: 12 residues. DNA of the CDR3: TGCAGTGCTAGTATCAACTCCTACGAGCAGTACTTC. Translation gives CSASINSYEQYF.

The gene calls are TRBV27 and TRBJ2-1; 7 nucleotides match TRBD1. V dropped 6 bases and J dropped 6; count of bases not matched to a gene: 11. The germline V gene has CDR1 MNHEY and CDR2 SMNVEV (reference sequence). The CDR3 has 15 amino acids. The CDR3 region has the DNA TGTGCCAGCAGAAACAGGGGTTTGCTAGTCAATGAGCAGTTCTTC. Translation gives CASRNRGLLVNEQFF.

This clonotype was counted ten times or more. V usage is TRBV6-1 and J usage is TRBJ1-1; D is undetermined. The CDR3 totals 13 residues. With 7 bases removed from V and 4 bases from J, the gap between germline ends came to 13 bases. CDR1 MNHNS and CDR2 SASEGT come from the germline V gene. The CDR3 spells CASKWGLGTEAFF. The CDR3, as DNA: TGTGCCAGCAAGTGGGGTTTGGGCACTGAAGCTTTCTTT.

At least ten counts were recorded for this clonotype. V and J are TRBV6-1 and TRBJ1-2; D might be TRBD1 (5 bases). Deletions cut 6 bases from V and 9 bases from J, with 17 bases between. CDR1 and CDR2 from the germline V gene are MNHNS and SASEGT. CDR3 length: 13 amino acids. The CDR3 DNA reads TGTGCCAGCAGCCGCGGGACCGAGTATAGCTACACCTTC. Protein sequence: CASSRGTEYSYTF.

The chain carries TRBV7-6 and TRBJ2-7, with a tentative D call TRBD2 (5 bases). This CDR3 has 13 residues. Germline values: CDR1 SGHVS, CDR2 FNYEAQ. Trimming removed 4 bases from V and 0 bases from J, with 7 bases in between. The CDR3 DNA reads as TGTGCCAGCAGCTCTAGCCACTCCTACGAGCAGTACTTC. It encodes CASSSSHSYEQYF.

This clonotype is medium-sized (0.01 to 0.1%). The chain couples TRBV6-1 to TRBJ2-1; 10 bases fit TRBD1. The CDR3 loop spans 15 amino acids. With 5 bases clipped from V and 8 bases from J, the junction kept 9 bases outside the gene matches. The germline gives CDR1 MNHNS, CDR2 SASEGT. In DNA, the CDR3 is TGTGCCAGCAGTAGGGGACAGGGGATGCGAGATGAGCAGTTCTTC. It is translated as CASSRGQGMRDEQFF.

This clonotype was recorded a few times. The CDR3 DNA reads as TGTGCCAGCAGCCCCCTACGGACGAAGGTCGCCTCTGGGGCCAACGTCCTGACTTTC. Its translation: CASSPLRTKVASGANVLTF. The chain carries TRBV7-8 and TRBJ2-6; D remains unclear. CDR3 size: 19 residues. Between the trimmed V and J ends, which lost 5 bases and 0 bases, there was a span of 20 bases. CDR1 is SGHVS, CDR2 FQNEAQ, per germline.

The rearrangement joins TRBV7-8 to TRBJ2-3; possibly TRBD1 or TRBD2 for D (6 bases each). This CDR3 has 17 amino acids. V dropped 5 bases and J dropped 2 bases, with 20 bases sitting between them. The germline CDR1 and CDR2 sequences are SGHVS and FQNEAQ. Written as DNA, the CDR3 is TGTGCCAGCAGCCCAAGGTGGGGGGCCCCCGACACAGATACGCAGTATTTT. Residues: CASSPRWGAPDTDTQYF.

This clonotype occurred a few times. This chain uses TRBV7-9 with TRBJ2-5, with unresolved D. The end of the DNA fits TRBJ2-1 better, so the J call may be wrong. Germline values: CDR1 SEHNR, CDR2 FQNEAQ (reference sequence). The CDR3 extends over 14 amino acids. The CDR3 DNA reads as TGTGCCAGCAGCTTAGCGGGAAAGGTCAATGAGCAGTTCTTC. As protein: CASSLAGKVNEQFF.

This clonotype was counted at least ten times. The genes are TRBV6-1 and TRBJ2-7; 7 positions match TRBD1. Germline V lookup: CDR1 MNHNS, CDR2 SASEGT. V gave up 10 bases and J gave up 7 bases; unmatched junction bases: 10. The CDR3 length is 12 residues. CDR3 loop: CATRQGLREQYF. CDR3 in DNA: TGTGCCACTCGACAGGGTCTAAGGGAGCAGTACTTC.

The rearrangement links TRBV12-3 or TRBV12-4 to TRBJ2-1; D uncertain. Trimming shortened V by 2 bases and J by 7 bases, and 9 bases separated the two germline ends. The CDR3 contains 13 residues. The CDR3 bases are TGTGCCAGCAGTTTACACGGAAGGAATGAGCAGTTCTTC. Translating gives CASSLHGRNEQFF.

The gene calls are TRBV7-6 and TRBJ2-3, with D possibly TRBD1 on 5 matching bases. Gene TRBJ1-1 matches the end of the DNA better, so the J call may be wrong. Germline V lookup: CDR1 SGHVS, CDR2 FNYEAQ. The CDR3 has 13 amino acids. CDR3 DNA sequence: TGTGCCAGCAGCTGGGTTGAGCAGGGTGAAGCTTTCTTT. It encodes CASSWVEQGEAFF.

The chain employs TRBV3-1 and TRBJ1-1; no firm D call. V lost 3 bases and J lost 1, with 21 bases in between. This CDR3 has 18 residues. Germline V gene data show CDR1 as LGHDT and CDR2 as YNNKEL (reference sequence). CDR3 DNA sequence: TGTGCCAGCAGCCACACGCTTCGTGGGAGCCGGGGGAACACTGAAGCTTTCTTT. This translates into CASSHTLRGSRGNTEAFF. The entire variable domain, with the rest obtained from reference TRBV3-1 and TRBJ1-1, is as follows: DTAVSQTPKYLVTQMGNDKSIKCEQNLGHDTMYWYKQDSKKFLKIMFSYNNKELIINETVPNRFSPKSPDKAHLNLHINSLELGDSAVYFCASSHTLRGSRGNTEAFFGQGTRLTVV.

This rearrangement joins TRBV11-2 to TRBJ1-4; no definite D call. This CDR3 has 14 residues. V was clipped by 5 bases and J by 8 bases, with 15 bases between them. CDR1 SGHAT and CDR2 FQNNGV come from the germline V gene. CDR3: CASSLLGVSEKLFF. The CDR3 nucleotides are TGTGCCAGCAGCCTCCTTGGGGTTAGCGAAAAACTGTTTTTT.

This clonotype was detected only once. The chain employs TRBV7-8 and TRBJ2-7, with 10 bases identical to TRBD2. With the DNA end fitting TRBJ2-5 better, the J assignment may be wrong. From germline, CDR1 is SGHVS and CDR2 FQNEAQ. This CDR3 comprises 16 residues. The CDR3 loop reads CASSLRTSGNQETQYF. The CDR3 DNA reads TGTGCCAGCAGCCTTCGGACTAGCGGAAACCAAGAGACCCAGTACTTC.

This clonotype was counted many times. The genes are TRBV6-1 and TRBJ2-7, with 9 bases matching TRBD1. The ends lost 5 bases at V and 6 bases at J; junction bases unmatched: 11. This CDR3 contains 15 residues. CDR1 is MNHNS and CDR2 is SASEGT in the germline V gene. The CDR3 nucleotides are TGTGCCAGCAGTAACCCCGGGACAGGGCTGGTCGAGCAGTACTTC. Its protein product is CASSNPGTGLVEQYF.

V and J are TRBV11-3 and TRBJ2-1, with 9 positions matching TRBD1. The closer fit of TRBJ2-7 to the DNA end suggests the J call may be wrong. The CDR3 loop spans 16 amino acids. Germline-derived CDR1 and CDR2 are SGHNT and YENEEA. CDR3 in DNA: TGTGCCAGCAGCCCGCGACAGGGACAGGGATACAATGAGCAGTACTTC. Its protein is CASSPRQGQGYNEQYF.

The chain combines TRBV7-8 with TRBJ2-7, with D uncertain. The J call is doubtful: the DNA matches TRBJ2-4 better. The CDR3 totals 12 residues. Germline loops: CDR1 SGHVS, CDR2 FQNEAQ. The CDR3 DNA follows: TGTGCCAGCAGCTTAACGAGTGACATTCAGTACTTC. This encodes CASSLTSDIQYF.

The chain uses TRBV7-9 and TRBJ1-1; a possible D gene is TRBD1 (5 bases). The J call may not be correct, given that the DNA end is closer to TRBJ1-6. CDR1 is SEHNR and CDR2 is FQNEAQ in the germline V gene (reference sequence). The CDR3 has 14 amino acids. The CDR3 here is CASSSPKGNSPLHF. The CDR3 DNA follows: TGTGCCAGCAGTTCACCAAAGGGGAATTCACCCCTCCACTTT.

In this sample, this clonotype is medium-sized (0.01 to 0.1%). The chain couples TRBV7-3 to TRBJ2-3, with 15 nucleotides matching TRBD2. CDR3 length: 19 residues. The V gene's germline CDR1 is SGHTA and CDR2 FQGTGA. V lost 2 bases and J lost 2; bases outside the gene matches: 8. As DNA, the CDR3 is TGTGCCAGCAGCTTAGGGGCCGGGACTAGCGGGGGGCCCACAGATACGCAGTATTTT. Protein product: CASSLGAGTSGGPTDTQYF.

The chain joins TRBV7-6 to TRBJ1-1, with a weak D call TRBD1 (6 bases). The V end was cut by 5 bases, the J end by 8 bases, with 15 bases between. The CDR3 totals 13 residues. Germline CDR1 SGHVS, CDR2 FNYEAQ. The CDR3 loop is CASSQVVGAEAFF. CDR3 DNA: TGTGCCAGCAGCCAGGTCGTGGGGGCCGAAGCTTTCTTT.

This chain joins TRBV7-2 and TRBJ1-1; D is undetermined. The V end was cut by 0 bases, the J end by 3 bases, with 5 bases between. Germline CDR1 SGHTA, CDR2 FQGNSA. This CDR3 is 13 amino acids long. The CDR3 reads CASSLASDTEAFF. For the CDR3, the DNA is TGTGCCAGCAGCTTAGCGTCGGACACTGAAGCTTTCTTT.

This rearrangement joins TRBV19 to TRBJ2-1; 8 nucleotides match TRBD2. Germline trimming cut 6 bases from V and 0 bases from J; bases unmatched to any gene: 4. Germline values: CDR1 LNHDA, CDR2 SQIVND (reference sequence). This CDR3 has 15 residues. CDR3: CASRHSGSSYNEQFF. CDR3 nucleotide sequence: TGTGCCAGTAGACACAGCGGGAGCTCCTACAATGAGCAGTTCTTC.

Only a few counts were recorded for this clonotype. The rearrangement joins TRBV6-1 to TRBJ1-2, with 9 bases matching TRBD1. The CDR3 has 13 amino acids. With 5 bases clipped from V and 9 bases from J, the junction kept 7 bases outside the gene matches. CDR1 is MNHNS, CDR2 SASEGT, per germline. Here the CDR3 DNA reads TGTGCCAGCAGTTCCGACAGGGGGAGACGCTACACCTTC. Its protein product is CASSSDRGRRYTF.

This chain joins TRBV7-2 and TRBJ2-3; D may be TRBD2 (5 bases). The CDR3 spans 13 residues. V dropped 1 base and J dropped 6 bases, with 8 bases sitting between them. CDR1 SGHTA and CDR2 FQGNSA come from the germline V gene. CDR3 in amino acids: CASSLEERDTQYF. In DNA form, the CDR3 reads TGTGCCAGCAGCTTAGAGGAGCGGGATACGCAGTATTTT.

To note about this clonotype: Germline is not matched at one junction end, which may reflect a read error. The chain's CDR3 is CASSLVLAGGPGTGELFF. As DNA, the CDR3 is TGTGCTAGCAGCTTAGTGCTAGCGGGAGGGCCTGGCACCGGGGAGCTGTTTTTT. The chain joins TRBV7-6 to TRBJ2-2; TRBD2 agrees at 12 bases. This CDR3 is built from 18 residues. Germline CDR1 SGHVS, CDR2 FNYEAQ.

For this clonotype: This may come from a read error, since a much larger clone is one base off. It is likely a read error, because the conserved phenylalanine at the end of the CDR3 is missing. The chain combines TRBV7-3 with TRBJ2-1; D is tentatively TRBD1 or TRBD2 (5 bases each). This CDR3 comprises 15 residues. Trimming cost V 4 bases and J 1 base, with 11 bases left between them. In germline, CDR1 is SGHTA, CDR2 FQGTGA. In DNA form, the CDR3 reads TGTGCCAGCAGCTCAAGTGGGGGTTCCTACAATGAGCAGTTCTTG. Its translation: CASSSSGGSYNEQFL.

The table lists this clonotype with a count of one. V gene TRBV21-1 combines with J gene TRBJ2-4; the D segment call TRBD1 is taken from the table without a DNA check. TRBV21-1 is recorded as a pseudogene. The CDR3 consists of 16 residues. CDR3 nucleotide sequence: TGTGCCAGCAGCAAAGGCCGGACAGTAGCCAAAAACATTCAGTACTTC. Encoded protein: CASSKGRTVAKNIQYF.